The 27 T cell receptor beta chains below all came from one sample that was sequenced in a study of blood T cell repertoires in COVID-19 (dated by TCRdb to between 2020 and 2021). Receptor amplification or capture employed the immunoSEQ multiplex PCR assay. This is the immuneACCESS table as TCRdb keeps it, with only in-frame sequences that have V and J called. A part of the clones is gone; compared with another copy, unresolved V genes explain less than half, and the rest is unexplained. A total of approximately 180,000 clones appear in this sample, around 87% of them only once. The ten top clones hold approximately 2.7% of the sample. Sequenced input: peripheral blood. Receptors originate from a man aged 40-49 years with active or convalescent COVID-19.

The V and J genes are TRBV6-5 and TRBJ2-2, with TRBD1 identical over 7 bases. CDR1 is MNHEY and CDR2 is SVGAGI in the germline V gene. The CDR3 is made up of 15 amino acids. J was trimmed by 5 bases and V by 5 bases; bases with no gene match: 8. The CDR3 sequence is CASSTKTRGTGELFF. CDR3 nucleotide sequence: TGTGCCAGCAGTACTAAAACCAGGGGGACCGGGGAGCTGTTTTTT.

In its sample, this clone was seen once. CDR3 in amino acids: CASRPRGTIQYF. DNA of the CDR3: TGTGCCAGCAGGCCCAGGGGTACCATTCAGTACTTC. This chain links TRBV6-6 with TRBJ2-4, with D possibly TRBD1 on 6 matching bases. Trimming took 6 bases from V and 9 from J, leaving 12 bases between them. The germline CDR1 and CDR2 sequences are MNHNY and SVGAGI (reference sequence). This CDR3 has 12 amino acids.

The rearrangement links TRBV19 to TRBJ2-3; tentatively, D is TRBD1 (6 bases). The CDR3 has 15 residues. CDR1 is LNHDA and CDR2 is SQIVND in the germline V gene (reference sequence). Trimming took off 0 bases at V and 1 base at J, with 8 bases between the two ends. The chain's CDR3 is CASSIEQGRTDTQYF. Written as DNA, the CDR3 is TGTGCCAGTAGTATAGAGCAGGGGCGCACAGATACGCAGTATTTT.

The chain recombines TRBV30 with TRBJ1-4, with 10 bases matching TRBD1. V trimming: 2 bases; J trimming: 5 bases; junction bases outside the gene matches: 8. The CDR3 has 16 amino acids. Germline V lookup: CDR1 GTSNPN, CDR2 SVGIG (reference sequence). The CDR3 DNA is TGTGCCTGGAGTCCGTTAGGACAGGGGGACAATGAAAAACTGTTTTTT. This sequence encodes CAWSPLGQGDNEKLFF.

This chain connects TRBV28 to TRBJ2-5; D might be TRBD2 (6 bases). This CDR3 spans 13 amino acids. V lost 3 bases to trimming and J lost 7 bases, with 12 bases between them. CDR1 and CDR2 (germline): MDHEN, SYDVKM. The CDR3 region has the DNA TGTGCCAGCAGTTTGGGGACTGAAGGGACCCAGTACTTC. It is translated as CASSLGTEGTQYF.

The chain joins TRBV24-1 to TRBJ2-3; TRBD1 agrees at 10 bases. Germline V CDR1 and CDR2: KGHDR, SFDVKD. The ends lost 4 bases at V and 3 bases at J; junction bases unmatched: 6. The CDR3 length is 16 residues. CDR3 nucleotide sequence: TGTGCCACCAGTGACCGGGGACAGGGGCCTACAGATACGCAGTATTTT. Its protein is CATSDRGQGPTDTQYF.

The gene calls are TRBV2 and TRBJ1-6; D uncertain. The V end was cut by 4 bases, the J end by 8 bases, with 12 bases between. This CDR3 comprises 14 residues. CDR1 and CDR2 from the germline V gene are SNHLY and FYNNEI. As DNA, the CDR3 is TGTGCCAGCAGTGCGACTCAGCTCGATTCACCCCTCCACTTT. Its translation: CASSATQLDSPLHF.

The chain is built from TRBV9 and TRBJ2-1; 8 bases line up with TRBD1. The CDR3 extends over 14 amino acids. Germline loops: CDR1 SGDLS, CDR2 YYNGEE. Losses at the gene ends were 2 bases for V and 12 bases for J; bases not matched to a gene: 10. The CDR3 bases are TGTGCCAGCAGCGTCCGGGACAGGCCGGTCGGGCAGTTCTTC. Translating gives CASSVRDRPVGQFF.

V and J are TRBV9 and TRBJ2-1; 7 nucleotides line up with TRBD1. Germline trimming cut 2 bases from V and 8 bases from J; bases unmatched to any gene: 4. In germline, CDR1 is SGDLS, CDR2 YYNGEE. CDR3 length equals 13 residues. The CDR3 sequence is CASSVQTGDEQFF. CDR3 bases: TGTGCCAGCAGCGTCCAAACAGGGGATGAGCAGTTCTTC.

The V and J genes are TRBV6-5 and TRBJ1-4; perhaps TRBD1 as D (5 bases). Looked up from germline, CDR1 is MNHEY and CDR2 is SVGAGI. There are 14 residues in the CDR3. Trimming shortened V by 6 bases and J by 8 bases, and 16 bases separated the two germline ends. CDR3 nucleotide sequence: TGTGCCAGCAGACTCCGGGGGGGGGACGAAAAACTGTTTTTT. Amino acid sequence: CASRLRGGDEKLFF.

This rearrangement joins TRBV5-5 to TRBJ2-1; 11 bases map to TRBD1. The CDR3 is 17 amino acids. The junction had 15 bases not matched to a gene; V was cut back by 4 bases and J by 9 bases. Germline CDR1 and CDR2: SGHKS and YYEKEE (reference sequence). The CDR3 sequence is CASSERTGGLLSGEQFF. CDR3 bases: TGTGCCAGCAGCGAGAGGACAGGGGGCCTCCTATCGGGTGAGCAGTTCTTC. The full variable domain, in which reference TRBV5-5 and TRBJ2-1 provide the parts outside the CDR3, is DAGVTQSPTHLIKTRGQQVTLRCSPISGHKSVSWYQQVLGQGPQFIFQYYEKEERGRGNFPDRFSARQFPNYSSELNVNALLLGDSALYLCASSERTGGLLSGEQFFGPGTRLTVL.

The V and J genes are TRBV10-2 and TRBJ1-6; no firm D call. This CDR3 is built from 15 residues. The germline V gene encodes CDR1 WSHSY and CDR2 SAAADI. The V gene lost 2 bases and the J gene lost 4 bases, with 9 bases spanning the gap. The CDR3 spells CASSEIPDYNSPLHF. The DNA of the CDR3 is TGCGCCAGCAGTGAGATCCCAGATTATAATTCACCCCTCCACTTT.

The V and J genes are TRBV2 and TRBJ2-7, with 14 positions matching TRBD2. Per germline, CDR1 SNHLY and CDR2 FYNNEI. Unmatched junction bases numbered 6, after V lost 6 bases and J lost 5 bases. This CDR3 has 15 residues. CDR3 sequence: CASRVGLAGGHEQYF. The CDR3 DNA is TGTGCCAGCAGGGTTGGACTAGCGGGGGGACACGAGCAGTACTTC.

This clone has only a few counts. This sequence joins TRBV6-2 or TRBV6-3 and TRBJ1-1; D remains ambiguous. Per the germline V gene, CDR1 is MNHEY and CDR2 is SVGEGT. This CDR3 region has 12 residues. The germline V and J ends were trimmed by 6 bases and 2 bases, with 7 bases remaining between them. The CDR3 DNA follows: TGTGCCAGCAGCAGACAAAACACTGAAGCTTTCTTT. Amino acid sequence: CASSRQNTEAFF.

The CDR3 DNA reads TGTGCCTGGAGTATGCAGGGGAACACTGAAGCTTTCTTT. Its protein is CAWSMQGNTEAFF. V gene TRBV30 combines with J gene TRBJ1-1; D is possibly TRBD1 (5 bases). Trimming pared 2 bases from V and 1 base from J, leaving 8 bases between. Germline assignment: CDR1 GTSNPN and CDR2 SVGIG (reference sequence). This CDR3 has 13 residues.

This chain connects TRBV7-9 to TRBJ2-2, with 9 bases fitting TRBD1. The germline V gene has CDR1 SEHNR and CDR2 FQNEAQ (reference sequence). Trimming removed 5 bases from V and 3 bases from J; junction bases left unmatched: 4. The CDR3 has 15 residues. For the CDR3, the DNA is TGTGCCAGCAGCCCCGACAGGGGGGACACCGGGGAGCTGTTTTTT. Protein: CASSPDRGDTGELFF.

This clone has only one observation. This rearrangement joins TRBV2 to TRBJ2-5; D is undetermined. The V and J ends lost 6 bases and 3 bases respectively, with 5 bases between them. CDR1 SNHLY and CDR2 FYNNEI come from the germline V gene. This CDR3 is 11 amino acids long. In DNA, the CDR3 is TGTGCCAGCAGCCCTAAAGAGACCCAGTACTTC. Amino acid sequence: CASSPKETQYF.

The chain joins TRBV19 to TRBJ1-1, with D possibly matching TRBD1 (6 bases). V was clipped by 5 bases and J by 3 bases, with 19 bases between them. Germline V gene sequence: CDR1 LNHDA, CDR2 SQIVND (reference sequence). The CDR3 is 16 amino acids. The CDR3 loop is CASSFRRQVRDTEAFF. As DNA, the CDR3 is TGTGCCAGTAGTTTTCGTAGACAGGTTCGGGACACTGAAGCTTTCTTT. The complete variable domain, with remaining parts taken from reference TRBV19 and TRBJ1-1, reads DGGITQSPKYLFRKEGQNVTLSCEQNLNHDAMYWYRQDPGQGLRLIYYSQIVNDFQKGDIAEGYSVSREKKESFPLTVTSAQKNPTAFYLCASSFRRQVRDTEAFFGQGTRLTVV.

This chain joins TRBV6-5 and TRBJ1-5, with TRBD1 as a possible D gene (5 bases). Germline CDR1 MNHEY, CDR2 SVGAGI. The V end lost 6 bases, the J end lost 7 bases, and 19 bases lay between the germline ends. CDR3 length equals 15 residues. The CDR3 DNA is TGTGCCAGCAGGAGAGGGGAGGGGAGCCTCCAGCCCCAGCATTTT. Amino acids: CASRRGEGSLQPQHF.

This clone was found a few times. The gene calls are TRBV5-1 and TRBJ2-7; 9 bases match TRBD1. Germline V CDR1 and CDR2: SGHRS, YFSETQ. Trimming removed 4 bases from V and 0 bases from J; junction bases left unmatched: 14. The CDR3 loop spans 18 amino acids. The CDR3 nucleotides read TGCGCCAGCAGCGTCAAGGACAGGGGAATGATCAACTCCTACGAGCAGTACTTC. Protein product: CASSVKDRGMINSYEQYF.

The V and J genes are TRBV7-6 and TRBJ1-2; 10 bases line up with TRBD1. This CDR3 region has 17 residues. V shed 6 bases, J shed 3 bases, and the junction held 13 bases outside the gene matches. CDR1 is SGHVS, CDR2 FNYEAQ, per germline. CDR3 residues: CASRIGQGELEDYGYTF. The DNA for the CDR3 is TGTGCCAGCAGAATAGGACAGGGGGAATTGGAGGACTATGGCTACACCTTC.

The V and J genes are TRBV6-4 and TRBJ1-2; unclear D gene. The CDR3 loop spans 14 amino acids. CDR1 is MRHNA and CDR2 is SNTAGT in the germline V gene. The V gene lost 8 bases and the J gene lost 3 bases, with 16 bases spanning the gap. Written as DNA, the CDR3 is TGTGCCAGCGCCCGTGGCAGGCGGGACTATGGCTACACCTTC. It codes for CASARGRRDYGYTF.

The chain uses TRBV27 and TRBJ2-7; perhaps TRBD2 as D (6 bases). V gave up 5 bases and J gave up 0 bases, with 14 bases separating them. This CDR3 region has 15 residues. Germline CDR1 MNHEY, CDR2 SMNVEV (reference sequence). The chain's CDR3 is CASSPLRGSSYEQYF. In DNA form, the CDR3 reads TGTGCCAGCAGTCCCCTCCGGGGGAGCTCCTACGAGCAGTACTTC.

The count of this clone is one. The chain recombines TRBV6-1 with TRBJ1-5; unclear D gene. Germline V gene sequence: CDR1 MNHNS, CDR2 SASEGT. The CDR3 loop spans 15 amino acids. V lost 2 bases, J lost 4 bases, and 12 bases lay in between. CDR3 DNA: TGTGCCAGCAGTGAACCAGGCAGCCTTAATCAGCCCCAGCATTTT. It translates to CASSEPGSLNQPQHF.

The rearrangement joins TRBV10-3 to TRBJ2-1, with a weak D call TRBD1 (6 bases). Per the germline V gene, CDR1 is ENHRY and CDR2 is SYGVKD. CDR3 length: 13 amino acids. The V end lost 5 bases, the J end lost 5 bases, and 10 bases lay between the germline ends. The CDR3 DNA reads TGTGCCATCAGTTTCAGGGGCGACAATGAGCAGTTCTTC. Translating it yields CAISFRGDNEQFF.

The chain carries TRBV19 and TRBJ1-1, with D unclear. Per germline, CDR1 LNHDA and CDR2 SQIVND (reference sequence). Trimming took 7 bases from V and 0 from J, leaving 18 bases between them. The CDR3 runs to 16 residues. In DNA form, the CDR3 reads TGTGCCAGTACTCCACCGGGGAAATTTTTGAACACTGAAGCTTTCTTT. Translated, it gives CASTPPGKFLNTEAFF.

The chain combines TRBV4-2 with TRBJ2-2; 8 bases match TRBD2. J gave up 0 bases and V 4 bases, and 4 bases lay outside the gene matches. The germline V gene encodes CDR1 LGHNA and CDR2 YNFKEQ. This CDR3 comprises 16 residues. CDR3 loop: CASSRRGGANTGELFF. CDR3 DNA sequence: TGTGCCAGCAGCCGTCGGGGGGGCGCGAACACCGGGGAGCTGTTTTTT.